Sequencing of this T cell receptor beta chain was carried out in a study of blood T cell repertoires in COVID-19. In the study overall: Sample material is recorded as cDNA or gDNA derived from T cells, B-cell-depleted T cells, or PBMCs.

Participants were aged roughly 18 to 89 years from 24 US areas. Participant-given clinical history determined each cohort assignment. The study recruited exposed participants who had met a COVID-19 case within 2 weeks before entry. The CDR3 adds up to 12 amino acids, both ends counted. Germline values: CDR1 ENHRY, CDR2 SYGVKD. The data were produced by immunoSEQ multiplex PCR, yet TCRdb's version contains in-frame clones alone and is incomplete. The sample records 250,000 to 350,000 clones, roughly 90% being singletons. This clone was seen only once. The missing conserved phenylalanine or tryptophan at the end of this CDR3 makes a read error likely. Because the CDR3's place on the DNA is in doubt, the DNA is left out and the CDR3 is given as listed by TCRdb.

The sequenced material came from PBMCs or T cells enriched from blood (not recorded which). The TCR sequence derives from a woman aged 45-60 years who had been exposed to COVID-19. The rearrangement joins TRBV10-3 to TRBJ1-3. CDR3 amino acids: CAIRGTGGAGYL.